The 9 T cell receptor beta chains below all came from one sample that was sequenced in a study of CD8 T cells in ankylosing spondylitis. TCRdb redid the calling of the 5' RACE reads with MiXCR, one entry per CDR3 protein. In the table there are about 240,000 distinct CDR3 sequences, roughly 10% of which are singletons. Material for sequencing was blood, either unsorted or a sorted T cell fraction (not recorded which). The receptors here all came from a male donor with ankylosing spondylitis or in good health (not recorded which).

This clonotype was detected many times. CDR3 sequence (DNA): TGTGCCAGCAGCGACAGAGTGAAGGCCGGCTTCTCGAGCACCGGGGAGCTGTTTTTT. Protein product: CASSDRVKAGFSSTGELFF. V and J are TRBV7-8 and TRBJ2-2; TRBD1 might be the D (5 bases). Looked up from germline, CDR1 is SGHVS and CDR2 is FQNEAQ. CDR3 length equals 19 residues. V dropped 5 bases and J dropped 4 bases, with 26 bases sitting between them.

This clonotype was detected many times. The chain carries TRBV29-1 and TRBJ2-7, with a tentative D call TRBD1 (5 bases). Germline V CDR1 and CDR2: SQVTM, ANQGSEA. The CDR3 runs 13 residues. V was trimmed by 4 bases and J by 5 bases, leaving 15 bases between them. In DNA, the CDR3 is TGCAGCGTTGTGGTTCAGGGTCACAACGAGCAGTACTTC. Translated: CSVVVQGHNEQYF.

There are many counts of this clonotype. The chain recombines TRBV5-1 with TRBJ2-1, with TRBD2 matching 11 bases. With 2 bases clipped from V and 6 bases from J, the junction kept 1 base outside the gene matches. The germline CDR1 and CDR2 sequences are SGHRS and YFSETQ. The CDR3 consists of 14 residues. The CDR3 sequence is CASSFLAGGNEQFF. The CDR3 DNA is TGCGCCAGCAGCTTTCTAGCGGGAGGCAATGAGCAGTTCTTC.

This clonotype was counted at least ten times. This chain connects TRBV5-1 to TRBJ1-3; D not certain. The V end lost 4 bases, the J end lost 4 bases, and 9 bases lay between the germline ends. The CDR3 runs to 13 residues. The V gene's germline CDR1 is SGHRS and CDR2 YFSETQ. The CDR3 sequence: CASSAGPGNTIYF. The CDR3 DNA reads TGCGCCAGCAGCGCTGGACCAGGAAACACCATATATTTT.

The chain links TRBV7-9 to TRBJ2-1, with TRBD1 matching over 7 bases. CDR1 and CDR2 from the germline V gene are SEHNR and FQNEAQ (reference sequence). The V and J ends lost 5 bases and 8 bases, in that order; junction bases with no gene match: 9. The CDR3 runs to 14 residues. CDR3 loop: CASSRPPTGYEQFF. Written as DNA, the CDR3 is TGTGCCAGCAGCCGTCCTCCGACAGGGTATGAGCAGTTCTTC.

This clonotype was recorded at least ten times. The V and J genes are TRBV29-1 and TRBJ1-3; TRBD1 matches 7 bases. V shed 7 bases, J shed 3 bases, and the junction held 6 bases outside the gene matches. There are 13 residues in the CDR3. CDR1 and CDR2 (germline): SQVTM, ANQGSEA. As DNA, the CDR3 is TGCAGCGGTACCAGGGGGAGTGGAAACACCATATATTTT. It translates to CSGTRGSGNTIYF. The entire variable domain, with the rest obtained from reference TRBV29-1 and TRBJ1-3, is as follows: SAVISQKPSRDICQRGTSLTIQCQVDSQVTMMFWYRQQPGQSLTLIATANQGSEATYESGFVIDKFPISRPNLTFSTLTVSNMSPEDSSIYLCSGTRGSGNTIYFGEGSWLTVV.

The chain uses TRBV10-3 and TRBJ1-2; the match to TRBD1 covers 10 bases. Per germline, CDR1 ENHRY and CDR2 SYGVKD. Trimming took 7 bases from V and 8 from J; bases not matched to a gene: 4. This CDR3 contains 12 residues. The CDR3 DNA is TGTGCCATCACCTGGACAGGGGGAGGCTACACCTTC. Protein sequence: CAITWTGGGYTF.

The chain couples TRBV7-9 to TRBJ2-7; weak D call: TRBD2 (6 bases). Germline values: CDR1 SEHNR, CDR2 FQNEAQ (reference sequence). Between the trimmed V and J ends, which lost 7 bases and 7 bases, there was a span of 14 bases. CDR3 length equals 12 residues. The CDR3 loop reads CASTTEGTEQYF. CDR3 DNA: TGTGCCAGCACCACTGAGGGGACTGAGCAGTACTTC.

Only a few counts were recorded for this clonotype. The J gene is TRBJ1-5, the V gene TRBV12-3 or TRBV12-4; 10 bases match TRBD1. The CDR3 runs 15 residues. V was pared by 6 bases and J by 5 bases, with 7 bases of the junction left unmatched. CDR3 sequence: CASSPGTGADQPQHF. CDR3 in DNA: TGTGCCAGCAGCCCCGGGACAGGGGCGGATCAGCCCCAGCATTTT.